A selection of T cell receptor beta chains follows, all from one sample in a study of blood T cells in healthy people across ages. TCRdb fed the 5' RACE reads into MiXCR, producing one record per CDR3 protein. The sample records over 1,200,000 distinct CDR3 sequences, 59% being singletons. Sequenced sample: blood. The receptors stem from a young man in good health. The CDR3 runs from the conserved cysteine through the conserved F or W. D genes are given only for firm matches. Rows give clone size only sometimes, using once, few, many, or a class for an expanded clone.

size	D	J	V	DNA	CDR3
few	TRBD1	TRBJ2-1	TRBV5-1	TGCGCCAGCAGCGGACAGGGGGCAACAGGTGAGCAGTTCTTC	CASSGQGATGEQFF
-	-	TRBJ2-7	TRBV15	TGTGCCACCAGCAGAGATTCAGCTTCCTCCTACGAGCAGTACTTC	CATSRDSASSYEQYF
-	TRBD2	TRBJ2-1	TRBV9	TGTGCCAGCAGCGGGGGACTAGGAGGTGAGCAGTTCTTC	CASSGGLGGEQFF
few	-	TRBJ1-4	TRBV15	TGTGCCACCAGCAGAGAACAGGGTACGCGCGAAAAACTGTTTTTT	CATSREQGTREKLFF
-	TRBD1	TRBJ2-3	TRBV5-1	TGCGCCAGCAGCTTTTACAGGGGAGTAAGGACAGATACGCAGTATTTT	CASSFYRGVRTDTQYF
-	-	TRBJ2-5	TRBV3-1	TGTGCCAGCAGCCAAAAGGTGGGGCGAGAGACCCAGTACTTC	CASSQKVGRETQYF
-	-	TRBJ2-1	TRBV6-5	TGTGCCAGCAGTTACCCGAAGAGAGAGCAGTTCTTC	CASSYPKREQFF
-	-	TRBJ1-2	TRBV5-5	TGTGCCAGCAGCCCAAACGGACAGAATAACTATGGCTACACCTTC	CASSPNGQNNYGYTF
-	TRBD2	TRBJ2-7	TRBV11-2	TGTGCCAGCAGCTTAATTCTAGCGGGCTCCTACAATGAGCAGTACTTC	CASSLILAGSYNEQYF
few	-	TRBJ2-3	TRBV29-1	TGCAGCGTTGAGGGACAACTTTCCACAGATACGCAGTATTTT	CSVEGQLSTDTQYF
-	TRBD1	TRBJ1-5	TRBV6-2/TRBV6-3	TGTGCCAGCAGCGGTAGGACAGGGGATGGCAATCAGCCCCAGCATTTT	CASSGRTGDGNQPQHF